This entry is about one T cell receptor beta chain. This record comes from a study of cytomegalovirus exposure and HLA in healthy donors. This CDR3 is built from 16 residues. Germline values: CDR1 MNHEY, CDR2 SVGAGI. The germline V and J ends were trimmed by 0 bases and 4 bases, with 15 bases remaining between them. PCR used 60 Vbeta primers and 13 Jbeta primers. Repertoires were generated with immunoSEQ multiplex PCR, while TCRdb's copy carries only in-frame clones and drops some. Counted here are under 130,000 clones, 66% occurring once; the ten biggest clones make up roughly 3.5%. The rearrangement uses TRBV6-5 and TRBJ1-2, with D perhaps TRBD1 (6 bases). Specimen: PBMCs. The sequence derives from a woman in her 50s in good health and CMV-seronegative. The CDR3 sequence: CASSYSRGSSGYGYTF. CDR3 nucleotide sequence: TGTGCCAGCAGTTACTCGAGGGGGTCCTCTGGCTATGGCTACACCTTC.